This TCR beta chain was recovered during a study of graft-versus-host responses after intestinal transplantation. Overall study context: Anti-thymocyte globulin was used for induction in all recipients, who then took tacrolimus and steroids for two to four years. Study-wide results and caveats: Those patients showing graft-donor T cell macrochimerism displayed high graft-versus-host to host-versus-graft clonal ratios in allografts. Early post-transplant declines in HvG were associated with peak levels of circulating GvH clones.

Details on this clone: No antigen is known for it. The DNA is left out, because the CDR3 cannot be placed on it with certainty; the CDR3 is given as TCRdb lists it.

The table came from immunoSEQ multiplex PCR; TCRdb's copy has only in-frame clones and leaves some out. The sample holds about 24,000 clones, roughly 88% seen once. Germline V gives CDR1 SQVTM, CDR2 ANQGSEA. A total of 14 residues make up the CDR3, ends included. The V gene is TRBV29-1, the J gene TRBJ2-3; no DNA check was done on the table's D call, TRBD1. This material consisted of PBMCs, taken around 440 days after intestinal transplant. The TCR sequence derives from a human patient who received an intestinal transplant, so some T cells may come from the graft donor. CDR3 sequence: CSVGPGQATDTQYF.